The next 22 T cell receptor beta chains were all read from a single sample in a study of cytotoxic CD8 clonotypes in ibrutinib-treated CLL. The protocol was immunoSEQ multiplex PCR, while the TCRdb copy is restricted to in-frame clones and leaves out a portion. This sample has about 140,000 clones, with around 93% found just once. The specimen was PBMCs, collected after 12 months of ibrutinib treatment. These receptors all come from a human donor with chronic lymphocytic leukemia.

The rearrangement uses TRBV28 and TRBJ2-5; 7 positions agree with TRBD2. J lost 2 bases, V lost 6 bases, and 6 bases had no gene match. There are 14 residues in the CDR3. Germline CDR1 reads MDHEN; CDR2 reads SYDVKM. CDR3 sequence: CASRRFSGQETQYF. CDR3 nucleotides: TGTGCCAGCAGACGATTTAGCGGGCAAGAGACCCAGTACTTC.

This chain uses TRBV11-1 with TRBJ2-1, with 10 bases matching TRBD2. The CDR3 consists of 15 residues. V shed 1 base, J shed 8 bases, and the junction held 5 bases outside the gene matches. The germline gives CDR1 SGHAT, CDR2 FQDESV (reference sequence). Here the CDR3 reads CASSLDLAGGYEQFF. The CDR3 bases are TGTGCCAGCAGCTTAGATTTAGCGGGAGGCTATGAGCAGTTCTTC.

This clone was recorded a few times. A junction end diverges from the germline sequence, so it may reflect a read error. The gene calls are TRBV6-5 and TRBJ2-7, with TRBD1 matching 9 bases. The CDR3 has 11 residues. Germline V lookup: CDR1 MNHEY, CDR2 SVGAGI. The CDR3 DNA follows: TGTGCCAGCAGTGATACCCGGGACAGGGACTTC. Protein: CASSDTRDRDF.

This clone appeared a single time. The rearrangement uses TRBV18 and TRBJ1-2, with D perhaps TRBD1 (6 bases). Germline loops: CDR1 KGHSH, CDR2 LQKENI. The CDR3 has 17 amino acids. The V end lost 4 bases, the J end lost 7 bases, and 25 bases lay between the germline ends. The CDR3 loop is CASSRSGGRGDLSGYTF. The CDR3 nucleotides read TGTGCCAGCTCACGGAGCGGGGGCCGGGGTGATTTGTCTGGCTACACCTTC.

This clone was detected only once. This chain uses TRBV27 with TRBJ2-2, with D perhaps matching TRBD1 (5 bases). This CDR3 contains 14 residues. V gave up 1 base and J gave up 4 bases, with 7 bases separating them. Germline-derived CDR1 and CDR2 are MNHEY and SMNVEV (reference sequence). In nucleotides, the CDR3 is TGTGCCAGCAGTTTATGGCAGGGCACCGGGGAGCTGTTTTTT. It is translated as CASSLWQGTGELFF.

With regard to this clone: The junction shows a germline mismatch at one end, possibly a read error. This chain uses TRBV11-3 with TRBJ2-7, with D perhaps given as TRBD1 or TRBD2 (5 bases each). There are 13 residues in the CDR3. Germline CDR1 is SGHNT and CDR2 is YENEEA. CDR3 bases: TGTGCCAGCAGCCTTGGTACTACGGGACGTCCGCACTTC. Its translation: CASSLGTTGRPHF. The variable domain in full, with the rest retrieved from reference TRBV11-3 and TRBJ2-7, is EAGVVQSPRYKIIEKKQPVAFWCNPISGHNTLYWYLQNLGQGPELLIRYENEEAVDDSQLPKDRFSAERLKGVDSTLKIQPAELGDSAVYLCASSLGTTGRPHFGPGTRLTVT.

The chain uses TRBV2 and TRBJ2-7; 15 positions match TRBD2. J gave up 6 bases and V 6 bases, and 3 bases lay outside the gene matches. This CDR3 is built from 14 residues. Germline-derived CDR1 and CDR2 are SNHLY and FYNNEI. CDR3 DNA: TGTGCCAGCAGGGGGACTAGCGGGAGGTTCGAGCAGTACTTC. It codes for CASRGTSGRFEQYF.

The CDR3 region is CASSIWTGNTYEQYF. For the CDR3, the DNA is TGTGCCAGTAGTATTTGGACAGGGAATACCTACGAGCAGTACTTC. This sequence joins TRBV19 and TRBJ2-7, with TRBD1 matching 8 bases. CDR1 is LNHDA and CDR2 is SQIVND in the germline V gene (reference sequence). The CDR3 loop spans 15 amino acids. Trimming took 3 bases from V and 2 from J; bases not matched to a gene: 6.

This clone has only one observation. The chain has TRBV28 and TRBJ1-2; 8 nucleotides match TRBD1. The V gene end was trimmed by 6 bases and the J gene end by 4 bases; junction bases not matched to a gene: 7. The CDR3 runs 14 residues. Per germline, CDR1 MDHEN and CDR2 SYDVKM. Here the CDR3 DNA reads TGTGCCAGCAGGCCGGGACAGGAGGGCTATGGCTACACCTTC. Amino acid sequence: CASRPGQEGYGYTF.

For the CDR3, the DNA is TGTGCCAGCAGTTTCAGGGACAGGGGTTATAAAGATACGCAGTATTTT. It encodes CASSFRDRGYKDTQYF. V gene TRBV27 combines with J gene TRBJ2-3; the match to TRBD1 covers 10 bases. The CDR3 is 16 residues long. The germline gives CDR1 MNHEY, CDR2 SMNVEV (reference sequence). Trimming removed 3 bases from V and 5 bases from J; junction bases left unmatched: 8.

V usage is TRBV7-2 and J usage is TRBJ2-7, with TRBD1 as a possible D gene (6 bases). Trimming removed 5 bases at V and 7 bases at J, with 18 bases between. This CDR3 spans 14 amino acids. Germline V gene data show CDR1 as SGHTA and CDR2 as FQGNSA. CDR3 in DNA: TGTGCCAGCAGCGCCGGATCAGGGGCAGGTGAGCAGTACTTC. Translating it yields CASSAGSGAGEQYF.

CDR3 loop: CASSWDSTNEKLFF. In DNA, the CDR3 is TGTGCCAGCAGTTGGGACTCAACTAATGAAAAACTGTTTTTT. This chain links TRBV28 with TRBJ1-4, with D possibly TRBD1 on 5 matching bases. The CDR3 runs 14 residues. CDR1 and CDR2 (germline): MDHEN, SYDVKM. The V end was cut by 4 bases, the J end by 0 bases, with 6 bases between.

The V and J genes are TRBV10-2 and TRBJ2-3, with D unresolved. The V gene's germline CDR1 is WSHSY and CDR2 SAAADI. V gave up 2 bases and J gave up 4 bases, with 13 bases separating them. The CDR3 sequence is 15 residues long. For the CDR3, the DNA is TGCGCCAGCAGTGAGATTGGAGTGGGCCCAGATACGCAGTATTTT. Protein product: CASSEIGVGPDTQYF.

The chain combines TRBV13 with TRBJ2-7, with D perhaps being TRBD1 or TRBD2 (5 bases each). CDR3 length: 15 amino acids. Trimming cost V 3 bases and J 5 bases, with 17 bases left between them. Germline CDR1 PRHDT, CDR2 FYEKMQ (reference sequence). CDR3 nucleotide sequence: TGTGCCAGCAGCTTCCGGGACCGCCCTGGGGACGAGCAGTACTTC. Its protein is CASSFRDRPGDEQYF.

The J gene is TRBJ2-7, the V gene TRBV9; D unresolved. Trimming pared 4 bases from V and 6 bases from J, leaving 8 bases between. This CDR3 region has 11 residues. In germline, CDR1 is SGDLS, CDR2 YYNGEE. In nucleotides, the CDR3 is TGTGCCAGCAGCTCATCTACCGAGCAGTACTTC. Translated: CASSSSTEQYF.

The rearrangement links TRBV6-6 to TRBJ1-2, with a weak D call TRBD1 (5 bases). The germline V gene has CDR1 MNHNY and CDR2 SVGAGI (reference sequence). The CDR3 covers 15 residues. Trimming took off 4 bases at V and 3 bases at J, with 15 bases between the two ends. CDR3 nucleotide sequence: TGTGCCAGCAGTTTAGGGACCGTGAATTACTATGGCTACACCTTC. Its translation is CASSLGTVNYYGYTF.

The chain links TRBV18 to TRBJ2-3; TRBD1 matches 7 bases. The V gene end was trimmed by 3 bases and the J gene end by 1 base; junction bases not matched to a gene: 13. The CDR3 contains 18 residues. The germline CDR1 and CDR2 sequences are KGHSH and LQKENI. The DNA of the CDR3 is TGTGCCAGCTCACCGCAGAGGACAGGACAATTTGGCACAGATACGCAGTATTTT. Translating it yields CASSPQRTGQFGTDTQYF.

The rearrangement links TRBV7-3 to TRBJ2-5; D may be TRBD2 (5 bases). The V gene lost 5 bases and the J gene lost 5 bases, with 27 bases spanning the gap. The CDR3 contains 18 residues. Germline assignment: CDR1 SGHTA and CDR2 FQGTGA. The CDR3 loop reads CASSPIDLGEPPRETQYF. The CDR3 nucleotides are TGTGCCAGCAGCCCGATCGATCTTGGGGAGCCCCCCCGGGAGACCCAGTACTTC. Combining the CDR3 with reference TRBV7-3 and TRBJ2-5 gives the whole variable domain GAGVSQTPSNKVTEKGKYVELRCDPISGHTALYWYRQSLGQGPEFLIYFQGTGAADDSGLPNDRFFAVRPEGSVSTLKIQRTERGDSAVYLCASSPIDLGEPPRETQYFGPGTRLLVL.

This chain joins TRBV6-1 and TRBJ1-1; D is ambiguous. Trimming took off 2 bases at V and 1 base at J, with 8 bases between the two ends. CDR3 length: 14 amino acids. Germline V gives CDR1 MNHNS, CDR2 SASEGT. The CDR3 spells CASSERSENTEAFF. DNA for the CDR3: TGTGCCAGCAGTGAACGATCGGAGAACACTGAAGCTTTCTTT.

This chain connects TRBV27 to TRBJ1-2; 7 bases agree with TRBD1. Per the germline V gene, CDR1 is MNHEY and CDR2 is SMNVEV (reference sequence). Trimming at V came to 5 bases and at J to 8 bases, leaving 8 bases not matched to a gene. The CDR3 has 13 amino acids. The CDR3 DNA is TGTGCCAGCAGTGGATACAGGGGTCGAGGCTACACCTTC. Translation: CASSGYRGRGYTF.

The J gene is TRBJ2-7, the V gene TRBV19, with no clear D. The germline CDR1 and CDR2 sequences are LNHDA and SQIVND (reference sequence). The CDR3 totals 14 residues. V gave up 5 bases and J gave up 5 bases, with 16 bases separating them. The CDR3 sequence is CASSLGRESDEQYF. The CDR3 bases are TGTGCCAGTAGTTTAGGTAGGGAATCGGACGAGCAGTACTTC.

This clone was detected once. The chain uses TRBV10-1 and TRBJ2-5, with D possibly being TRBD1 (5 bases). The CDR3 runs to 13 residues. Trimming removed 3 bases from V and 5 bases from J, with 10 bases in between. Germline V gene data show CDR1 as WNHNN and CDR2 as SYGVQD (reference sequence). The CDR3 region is CASSDRAYETQYF. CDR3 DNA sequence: TGCGCCAGCAGTGACAGGGCCTATGAGACCCAGTACTTC.